One T cell receptor beta chain is described in this entry. In the source study's methods: By means of reference gene primer amplification, nucleated cell counts were estimated. Sequenced by immunoSEQ multiplex PCR; TCRdb stores in-frame clones only, minus some. That table gives V, J and clone size, and the DNA gave D and trimming. The data contain approximately 80,000 clones, about 85% of them seen just once; the ten biggest clones take up approximately 3%. The source of the sample is a study of blood T cell repertoires in COVID-19. Study at large: Collection of acute and convalescent COVID-19 samples took place in the United States, Italy and Spain.

This CDR3 comprises 16 residues. Germline V gene lookup returns CDR1 SNHLY and CDR2 FYNNEI. Trimming removed 0 bases from V and 4 bases from J, with 12 bases in between. Patients in Seattle were enrolled during active infection, then followed longitudinally. This rearrangement joins TRBV2 to TRBJ1-4; the D gene is possibly TRBD1 (5 bases). Sequences were obtained from peripheral blood. This TCR came from a woman older than 75 with COVID-19, enrolled during active disease. The CDR3 coding sequence is TGTGCCAGCAGTGAAGCGAAGGGGCAGATTAATGAAAAACTGTTTTTT. This encodes CASSEAKGQINEKLFF. Full variable domain (missing parts from reference TRBV2 and TRBJ1-4): EPEVTQTPSHQVTQMGQEVILRCVPISNHLYFYWYRQILGQKVEFLVSFYNNEISEKSEIFDDQFSVERPDGSNFTLKIRSTKLEDSAMYFCASSEAKGQINEKLFFGSGTQLSVL.